This T cell receptor beta chain was recovered during a study of memory CD4+ T cells and cytomegalovirus serostatus. Study-level points and caveats: About 40% of the roughly 160 known CMV-associated TCRbeta sequences appeared in CD4+ memory.

Worth noting for this clone: The antigen is not known.

Method: immunoSEQ multiplex PCR; TCRdb's copy keeps in-frame clones and lacks some. The sample carries 35,000 to 50,000 clones, 76% recorded once. This CDR3 has 14 residues. Trimming shortened V by 3 bases and J by 0 bases, and 9 bases separated the two germline ends. Germline V gene lookup returns CDR1 LNHDA and CDR2 SQIVND (reference sequence). Single viable CD3+CD4+CD8-CD45RO+ cells were sorted as the memory CD4+ T cells. The sample comprised memory CD4+ T cells from blood. V gene TRBV19 combines with J gene TRBJ2-7; unclear D gene. The receptor was isolated from an adult in good health and CMV-seronegative. CDR3 nucleotide sequence: TGTGCCAGTAGTATTGGCAGCGACTCCTACGAGCAGTACTTC. Protein sequence: CASSIGSDSYEQYF.